These T cell receptor beta chains were read from a single sample in a study of blood T cell repertoires in COVID-19. The protocol was immunoSEQ multiplex PCR, while the TCRdb copy is restricted to in-frame clones and leaves out a portion. The sample consists of under 200,000 clones, about 87% of them appearing once. The sample consisted of peripheral blood. All receptors derive from a man aged 55 to 70 with acute or convalescent COVID-19. The CDR3 runs from the conserved cysteine through the conserved F or W. The order of the fields is J gene, clone size, V gene, D gene, CDR3 DNA, CDR3 protein. The D gene is left open where the match is weak. Some rows have no size entry. The others give once, few or many, or a class for an expanded clone.

>TRBJ1-2|once|TRBV11-2|NA
TGTGCCAGCAGCGGGGCGGCGGGACGGAGAGGGGATGGCTACACCTTC
CASSGAAGRRGDGYTF
>TRBJ2-2|NA|TRBV3-1/TRBV3-2|TRBD1
TGTGCCAGCAGCCAAGATATCGGACAGGGGACCGGGGAGCTGTTTTTT
CASSQDIGQGTGELFF
>TRBJ1-1|NA|TRBV6-5|TRBD1
TGTGCCAGCAACCCCGGTCGACAGGGGAACACTGAAGCTTTCTTT
CASNPGRQGNTEAFF
>TRBJ2-7|NA|TRBV30|TRBD2
TGTGCCTGGGGACTAGCGGGAGGCCTCTACGAGCAGTACTTC
CAWGLAGGLYEQYF
>TRBJ2-3|NA|TRBV7-8|NA
TGTGCCAGCAGCCCCCCCACGGCAGATACGCAGTATTTT
CASSPPTADTQYF
>TRBJ2-5|NA|TRBV3-1/TRBV3-2|NA
TGTGCCAGCAGCCAAGAGGTACAGGCCCAAGAGACCCAGTACTTC
CASSQEVQAQETQYF
>TRBJ2-2|NA|TRBV18|NA
TGTGCCAGCTCACCACAGGGAGTGACGACCGGGGAGCTGTTTTTT
CASSPQGVTTGELFF
>TRBJ1-4|NA|TRBV14|NA
TGTGCCAGCAGCCAAGACGGAGCAACTAATGAAAAACTGTTTTTT
CASSQDGATNEKLFF
>TRBJ2-1|NA|TRBV5-1|TRBD1
TGCGCCAGCAGCCCCCGGACAGGGGCCATTGAGCAGTTCTTC
CASSPRTGAIEQFF
>TRBJ1-2|NA|TRBV9|TRBD1
TGTGCCAGCAGCGTAGACGACAGGGGGTATGGCTACACCTTC
CASSVDDRGYGYTF
>TRBJ2-7|NA|TRBV4-3|TRBD2
TGCGCCAGCAGCCAAGTCGGACTAGCGGGAGTCCACGAGCAGTACTTC
CASSQVGLAGVHEQYF
>TRBJ2-1|NA|TRBV5-6|TRBD2
TGTGCCAGCAGCTTGGCTCCTCTCTTAGCGGGAGCATTCAATGAGCAGTTCTTC
CASSLAPLLAGAFNEQFF
>TRBJ2-7|NA|TRBV4-3|TRBD2
TGCGCCAGCAGCGAAGGGGCTAGCGGCTCCTACGAGCAGTACTTC
CASSEGASGSYEQYF
>TRBJ1-1|NA|TRBV29-1|NA
TGCAGCGTTGAAGATCGGGGGGGTTTTACTGAAGCTTTCTTT
CSVEDRGGFTEAFF
>TRBJ1-6|NA|TRBV5-1|NA
TGCGCCAGCAGCTTGGCAGGCAGTCCTAATTCACCCCTCCACTTT
CASSLAGSPNSPLHF